This T cell receptor beta chain was obtained from a study of OX40 agonist ivuxolimab in advanced cancers. Trimming removed 8 bases at V and 2 bases at J, with 9 bases between. Germline loops: CDR1 LNHDA, CDR2 SQIVND (reference sequence). The CDR3 has 13 residues. Study-level findings and limits: Expanded clones belonging to CD8+ T cells outnumbered, on average, those of CD4+.

About this clone: What it recognizes is unknown.

Using immunoSEQ multiplex PCR, the repertoire was profiled, and TCRdb retains in-frame clones only, with some absent. The table has tens of thousands of clones, 80% to 85% seen once. Here the sequenced sample was CD4+ or CD8+ T cells sorted from blood, taken in a trial of the OX40 agonist ivuxolimab. The TCR was taken from an adult with an advanced solid tumor such as melanoma, head and neck, liver or kidney cancer. V and J are TRBV19 and TRBJ2-2; the D is unclear. CDR3 protein: CASGKLNTGELFF. CDR3 sequence (DNA): TGTGCCAGTGGAAAATTAAACACCGGGGAGCTGTTTTTT.